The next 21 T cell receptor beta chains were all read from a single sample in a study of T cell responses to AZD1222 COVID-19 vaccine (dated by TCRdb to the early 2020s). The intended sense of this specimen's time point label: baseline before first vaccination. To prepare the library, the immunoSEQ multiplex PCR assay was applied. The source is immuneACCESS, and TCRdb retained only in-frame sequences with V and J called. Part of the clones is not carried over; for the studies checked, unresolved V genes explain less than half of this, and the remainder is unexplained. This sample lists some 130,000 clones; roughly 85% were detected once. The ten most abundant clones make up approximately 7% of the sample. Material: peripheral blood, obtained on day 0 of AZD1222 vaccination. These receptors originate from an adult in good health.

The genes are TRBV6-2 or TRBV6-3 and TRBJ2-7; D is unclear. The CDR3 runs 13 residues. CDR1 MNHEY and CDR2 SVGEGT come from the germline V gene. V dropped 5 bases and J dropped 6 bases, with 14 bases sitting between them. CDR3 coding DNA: TGTGCCAGCAGTCGGCCCCCCGGCCGCGAGCAGTACTTC. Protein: CASSRPPGREQYF.

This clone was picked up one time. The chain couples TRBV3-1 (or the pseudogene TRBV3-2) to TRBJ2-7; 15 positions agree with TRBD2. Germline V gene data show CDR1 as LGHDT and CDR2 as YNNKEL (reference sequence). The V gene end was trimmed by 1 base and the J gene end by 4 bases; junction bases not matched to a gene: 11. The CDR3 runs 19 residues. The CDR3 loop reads CASSQGLAGLAGGRYEQYF. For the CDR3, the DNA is TGTGCCAGCAGCCAAGGGCTGGCGGGACTAGCGGGGGGTAGGTACGAGCAGTACTTC.

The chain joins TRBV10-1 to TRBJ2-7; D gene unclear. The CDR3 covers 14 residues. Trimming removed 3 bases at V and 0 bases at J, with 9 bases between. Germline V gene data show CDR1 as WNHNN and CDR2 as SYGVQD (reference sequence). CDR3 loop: CASSDTVYSYEQYF. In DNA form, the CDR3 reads TGCGCCAGCAGTGACACAGTATACTCCTACGAGCAGTACTTC.

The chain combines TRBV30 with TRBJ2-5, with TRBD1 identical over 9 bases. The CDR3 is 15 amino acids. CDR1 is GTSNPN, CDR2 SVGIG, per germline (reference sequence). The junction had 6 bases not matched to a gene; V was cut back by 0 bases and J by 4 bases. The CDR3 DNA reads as TGTGCCTGGAGTGTACGACAGGGGGTAGGAGAGACCCAGTACTTC. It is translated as CAWSVRQGVGETQYF.

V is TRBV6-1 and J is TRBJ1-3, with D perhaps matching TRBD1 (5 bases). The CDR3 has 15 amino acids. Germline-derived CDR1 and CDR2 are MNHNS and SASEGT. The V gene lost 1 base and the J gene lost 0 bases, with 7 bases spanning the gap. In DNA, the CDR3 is TGTGCCAGCAGTGAAGACAGGTTCTCTGGAAACACCATATATTTT. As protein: CASSEDRFSGNTIYF.

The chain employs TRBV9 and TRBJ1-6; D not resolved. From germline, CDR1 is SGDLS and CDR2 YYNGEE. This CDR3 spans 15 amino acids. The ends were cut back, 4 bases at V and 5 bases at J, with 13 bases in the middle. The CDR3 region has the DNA TGTGCCAGCAGCCCTGGTGTTCCCCATAATTCACCCCTCCACTTT. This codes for CASSPGVPHNSPLHF.

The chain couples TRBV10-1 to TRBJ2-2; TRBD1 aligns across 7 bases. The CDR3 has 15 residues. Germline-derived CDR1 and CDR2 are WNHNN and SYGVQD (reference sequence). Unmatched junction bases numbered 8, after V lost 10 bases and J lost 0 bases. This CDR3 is CATSHGTANTGELFF. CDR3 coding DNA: TGCGCCACCTCACACGGGACAGCGAACACCGGGGAGCTGTTTTTT.

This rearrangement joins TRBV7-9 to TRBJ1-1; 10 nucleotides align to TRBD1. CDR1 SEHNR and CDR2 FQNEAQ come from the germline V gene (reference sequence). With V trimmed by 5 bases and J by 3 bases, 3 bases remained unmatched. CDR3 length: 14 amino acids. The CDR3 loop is CASSPGTGDTEAFF. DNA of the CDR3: TGTGCCAGCAGCCCGGGGACAGGGGACACTGAAGCTTTCTTT.

The CDR3 is CASRLRADSPLHF. DNA of the CDR3: TGTGCCAGCAGGCTCAGGGCGGATTCACCCCTCCACTTT. This chain joins TRBV7-2 and TRBJ1-6, with D possibly TRBD1 on 5 matching bases. V was trimmed by 6 bases and J by 8 bases, leaving 11 bases between them. The CDR3 is 13 residues long. Per the germline V gene, CDR1 is SGHTA and CDR2 is FQGNSA.

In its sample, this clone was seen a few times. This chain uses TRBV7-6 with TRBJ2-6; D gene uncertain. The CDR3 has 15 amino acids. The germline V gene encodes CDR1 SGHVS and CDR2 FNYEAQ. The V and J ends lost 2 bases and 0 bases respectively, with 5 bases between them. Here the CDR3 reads CASSLPVSGANVLTF. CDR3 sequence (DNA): TGTGCCAGCAGCTTACCAGTCTCTGGGGCCAACGTCCTGACTTTC.

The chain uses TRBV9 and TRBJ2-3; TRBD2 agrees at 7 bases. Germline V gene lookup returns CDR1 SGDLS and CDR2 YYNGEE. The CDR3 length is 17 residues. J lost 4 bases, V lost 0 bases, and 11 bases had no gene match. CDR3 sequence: CASSVEGASGRSDTQYF. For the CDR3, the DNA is TGTGCCAGCAGCGTAGAGGGTGCTAGCGGAAGATCAGATACGCAGTATTTT.

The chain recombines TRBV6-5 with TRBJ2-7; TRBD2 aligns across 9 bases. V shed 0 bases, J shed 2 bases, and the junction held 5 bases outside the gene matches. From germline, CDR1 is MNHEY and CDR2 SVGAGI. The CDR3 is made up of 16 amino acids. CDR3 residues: CASSYSGSGRPYEQYF. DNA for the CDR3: TGTGCCAGCAGTTACTCGGGAAGCGGGAGGCCCTACGAGCAGTACTTC.

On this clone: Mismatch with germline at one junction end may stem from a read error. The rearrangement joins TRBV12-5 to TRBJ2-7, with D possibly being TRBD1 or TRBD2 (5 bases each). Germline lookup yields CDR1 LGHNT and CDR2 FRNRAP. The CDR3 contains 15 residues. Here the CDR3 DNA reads TGTGCTAGTGTTTTGGGGGACGGGCCGGGCTACGAGCAGTACTTC. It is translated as CASVLGDGPGYEQYF. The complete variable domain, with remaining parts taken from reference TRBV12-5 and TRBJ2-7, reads DARVTQTPRHKVTEMGQEVTMRCQPILGHNTVFWYRQTMMQGLELLAYFRNRAPLDDSGMPKDRFSAEMPDATLATLKIQPSEPRDSAVYFCASVLGDGPGYEQYFGPGTRLTVT.

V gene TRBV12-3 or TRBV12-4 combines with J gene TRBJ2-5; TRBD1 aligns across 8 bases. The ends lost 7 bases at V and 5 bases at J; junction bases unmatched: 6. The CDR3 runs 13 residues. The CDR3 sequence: CASTKNRGETQYF. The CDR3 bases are TGTGCCAGCACAAAAAACAGGGGGGAGACCCAGTACTTC.

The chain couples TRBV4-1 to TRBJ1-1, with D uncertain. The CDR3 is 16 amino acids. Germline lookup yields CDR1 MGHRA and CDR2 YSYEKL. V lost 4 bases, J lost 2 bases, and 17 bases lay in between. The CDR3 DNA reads TGCGCCAGCAGCCCCACCTGGGCTGTCGGCAACACTGAAGCTTTCTTT. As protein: CASSPTWAVGNTEAFF.

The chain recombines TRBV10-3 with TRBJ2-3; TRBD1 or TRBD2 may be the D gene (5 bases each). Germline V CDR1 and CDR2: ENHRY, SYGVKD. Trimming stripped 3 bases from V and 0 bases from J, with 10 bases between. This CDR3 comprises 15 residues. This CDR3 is CAISDWGISTDTQYF. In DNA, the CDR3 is TGTGCCATCAGTGACTGGGGGATTAGCACAGATACGCAGTATTTT.

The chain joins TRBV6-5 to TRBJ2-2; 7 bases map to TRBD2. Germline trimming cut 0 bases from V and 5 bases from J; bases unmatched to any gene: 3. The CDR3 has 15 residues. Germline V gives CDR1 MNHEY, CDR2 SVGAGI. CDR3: CASSYSGGRTGELFF. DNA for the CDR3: TGTGCCAGCAGTTACTCGGGGGGGAGGACCGGGGAGCTGTTTTTT.

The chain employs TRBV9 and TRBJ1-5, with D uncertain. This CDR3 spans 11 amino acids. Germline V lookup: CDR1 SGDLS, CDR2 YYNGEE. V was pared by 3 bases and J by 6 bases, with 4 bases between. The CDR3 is CASSARQPQHF. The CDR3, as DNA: TGTGCCAGCAGCGCCCGTCAGCCCCAGCATTTT.

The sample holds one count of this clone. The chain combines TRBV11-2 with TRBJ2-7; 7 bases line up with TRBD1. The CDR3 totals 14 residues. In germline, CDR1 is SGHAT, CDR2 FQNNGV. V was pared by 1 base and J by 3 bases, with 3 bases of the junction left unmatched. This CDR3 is CASSLGQGVYEQYF. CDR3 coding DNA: TGTGCCAGCAGCTTAGGCCAGGGGGTCTACGAGCAGTACTTC.

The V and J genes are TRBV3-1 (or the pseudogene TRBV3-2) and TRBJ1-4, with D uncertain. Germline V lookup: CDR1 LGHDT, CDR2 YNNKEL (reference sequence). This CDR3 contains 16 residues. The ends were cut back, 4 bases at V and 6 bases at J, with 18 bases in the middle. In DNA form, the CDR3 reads TGTGCCAGCAGCCTAGCCGTGGGAACAAGGGATGAAAAACTGTTTTTT. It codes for CASSLAVGTRDEKLFF.

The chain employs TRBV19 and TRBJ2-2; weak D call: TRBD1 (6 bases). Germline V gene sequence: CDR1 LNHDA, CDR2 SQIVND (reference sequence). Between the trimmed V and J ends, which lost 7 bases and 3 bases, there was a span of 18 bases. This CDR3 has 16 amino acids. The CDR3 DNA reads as TGTGCCAGTAACACAGGGTTCAACCGGGACACCGGGGAGCTGTTTTTT. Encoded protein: CASNTGFNRDTGELFF. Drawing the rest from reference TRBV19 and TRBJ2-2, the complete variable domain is DGGITQSPKYLFRKEGQNVTLSCEQNLNHDAMYWYRQDPGQGLRLIYYSQIVNDFQKGDIAEGYSVSREKKESFPLTVTSAQKNPTAFYLCASNTGFNRDTGELFFGEGSRLTVL.